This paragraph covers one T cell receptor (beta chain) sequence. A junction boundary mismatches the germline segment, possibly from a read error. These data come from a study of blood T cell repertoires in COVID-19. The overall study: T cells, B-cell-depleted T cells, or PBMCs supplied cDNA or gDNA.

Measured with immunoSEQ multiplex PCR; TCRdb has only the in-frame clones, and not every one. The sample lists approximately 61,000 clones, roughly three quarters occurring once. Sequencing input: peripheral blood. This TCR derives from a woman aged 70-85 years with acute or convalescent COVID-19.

The CDR3 bases are TGTGCCAGCAGCGCAAACAGGGTACGGCTCTTC. Protein sequence: CASSANRVRLF. The chain is built from TRBV9 and TRBJ2-1; perhaps TRBD1 as D (6 bases). Per germline, CDR1 SGDLS and CDR2 YYNGEE. The CDR3 spans 11 residues.